These 14 T cell receptor beta chains were all obtained from the same sample, sequenced in a study of radiotherapy plus CTLA-4 blockade in lung cancer. Repertoires were generated with immunoSEQ multiplex PCR, while TCRdb's copy carries only in-frame clones and drops some. There are over 80,000 clones in the sample; around nine tenths occur only once, and approximately 15% lies in the top ten. The specimen was peripheral blood, collected from a patient treated with radiotherapy plus ipilimumab. The receptors originated from a human donor with non-small cell lung cancer that progressed on radiotherapy plus ipilimumab.

This clone turned up a few times. The chain joins TRBV28 to TRBJ1-4, with D tentatively TRBD1 (6 bases). V was cut by 6 bases and J by 3 bases, with 11 bases left in between. The CDR3 length is 14 residues. From germline, CDR1 is MDHEN and CDR2 SYDVKM. The CDR3 DNA is TGTGCCAGCAGCCCTGGGGGGCCTAATGAAAAACTGTTTTTT. Amino acids: CASSPGGPNEKLFF.

The chain employs TRBV7-9 and TRBJ2-2; 7 positions match TRBD1. The J segment lost 3 bases and the V segment lost 2 bases, leaving 6 bases of the junction unmatched. The germline V gene encodes CDR1 SEHNR and CDR2 FQNEAQ (reference sequence). There are 16 residues in the CDR3. CDR3 amino acids: CASSLSVDRDTGELFF. In DNA, the CDR3 is TGTGCCAGCAGCTTAAGTGTCGACAGGGACACCGGGGAGCTGTTTTTT.

This rearrangement joins TRBV5-1 to TRBJ1-1, with 11 bases matching TRBD1. Germline-derived CDR1 and CDR2 are SGHRS and YFSETQ. This CDR3 has 15 amino acids. J lost 5 bases, V lost 4 bases, and 7 bases had no gene match. In nucleotides, the CDR3 is TGCGCCAGCAGCACCGGACAGGGGGCGGGTACTGAAGCTTTCTTT. Protein: CASSTGQGAGTEAFF.

The rearrangement uses TRBV9 and TRBJ1-2; the match to TRBD1 covers 7 bases. CDR1 is SGDLS, CDR2 YYNGEE, per germline. With V trimmed by 4 bases and J by 8 bases, 5 bases remained unmatched. The CDR3 length is 12 residues. This CDR3 is CASSKRQGGYTF. CDR3 sequence (DNA): TGTGCCAGCAGCAAAAGACAGGGCGGCTACACCTTC.

This CDR3 is CASTRTGITEAFF. In DNA form, the CDR3 reads TGTGCCAGCACCCGGACAGGGATCACTGAAGCTTTCTTT. The rearrangement joins TRBV6-1 to TRBJ1-1; the match to TRBD1 covers 8 bases. Germline V CDR1 and CDR2: MNHNS, SASEGT. CDR3 length: 13 residues. Trimming at V came to 7 bases and at J to 4 bases, leaving 5 bases not matched to a gene.

This chain links TRBV27 with TRBJ1-2; TRBD1 matches 10 bases. V shed 2 bases, J shed 7 bases, and the junction held 7 bases outside the gene matches. CDR3 length: 15 residues. Germline V gene sequence: CDR1 MNHEY, CDR2 SMNVEV (reference sequence). The CDR3, as DNA: TGTGCCAGCAGTTTAACGAGACAGGGGGCAGGTGGCTACACCTTC. Translating gives CASSLTRQGAGGYTF.

This rearrangement joins TRBV7-9 to TRBJ1-4, with D perhaps matching TRBD1 (5 bases). This CDR3 comprises 16 residues. V was pared by 8 bases and J by 5 bases, with 21 bases between. The V gene's germline CDR1 is SEHNR and CDR2 FQNEAQ (reference sequence). CDR3 sequence: CASGIGVTGYNEKLFF. CDR3 DNA sequence: TGTGCCAGCGGGATTGGGGTAACAGGTTACAATGAAAAACTGTTTTTT.

The chain combines TRBV7-2 with TRBJ2-5; the D is unclear. Germline V gives CDR1 SGHTA, CDR2 FQGNSA. Trimming left V 1 base short and J 1 base short, with 10 bases between. The CDR3 is 15 residues long. Here the CDR3 reads CASSLGRWSQETQYF. The CDR3 DNA reads as TGTGCCAGCAGCTTAGGTCGATGGAGCCAAGAGACCCAGTACTTC.

This chain links TRBV6-5 with TRBJ2-7; 10 positions agree with TRBD2. V was pared by 6 bases and J by 4 bases, with 9 bases of the junction left unmatched. The CDR3 loop spans 15 amino acids. Germline CDR1 reads MNHEY; CDR2 reads SVGAGI. The CDR3 bases are TGTGCCAGCAGCCCCACAGCGGGAGGGCCTTACGAGCAGTACTTC. As protein: CASSPTAGGPYEQYF.

The rearrangement links TRBV10-3 to TRBJ2-6; D ambiguous. CDR1 and CDR2 from the germline V gene are ENHRY and SYGVKD. The CDR3 sequence is 17 residues long. The ends were cut back, 2 bases at V and 0 bases at J, with 11 bases in the middle. CDR3 coding DNA: TGTGCCATCAGTGAGACCGGACGGAACTCTGGGGCCAACGTCCTGACTTTC. Encoded protein: CAISETGRNSGANVLTF.

Comments on this clone: The sample has other DNA sequences that encode this CDR3 too. The V and J genes are TRBV7-2 and TRBJ2-5; D remains unclear. Germline V gene lookup returns CDR1 SGHTA and CDR2 FQGNSA. Trimming removed 2 bases from V and 5 bases from J, with 3 bases in between. The CDR3 runs 11 residues. The CDR3 here is CASSLKETQYF. CDR3 nucleotides: TGTGCCAGCAGCTTAAAGGAGACCCAGTACTTC. The full variable domain, in which reference TRBV7-2 and TRBJ2-5 provide the parts outside the CDR3, is GAGVSQSPSNKVTEKGKDVELRCDPISGHTALYWYRQSLGQGLEFLIYFQGNSAPDKSGLPSDRFSAERTGGSVSTLTIQRTQQEDSAVYLCASSLKETQYFGPGTRLLVL.

The CDR3 reads CASSFSWGTGAYEQYF. CDR3 coding DNA: TGTGCCAGCAGCTTTAGTTGGGGGACAGGGGCCTACGAGCAGTACTTC. This chain connects TRBV7-8 to TRBJ2-7, with 10 bases that match TRBD1. The J segment lost 2 bases and the V segment lost 3 bases, leaving 7 bases of the junction unmatched. The length of the CDR3 is 16 residues. Germline V gives CDR1 SGHVS, CDR2 FQNEAQ. The variable domain in full, completed from reference TRBV7-8 and TRBJ2-7, reads GAGVSQSPRYKVAKRGQDVALRCDPISGHVSLFWYQQALGQGPEFLTYFQNEAQLDKSGLPSDRFFAERPEGSVSTLKIQRTQQEDSAVYLCASSFSWGTGAYEQYFGPGTRLTVT.

The chain recombines TRBV10-3 with TRBJ2-1; no firm D call. Between the trimmed V and J ends, which lost 3 bases and 4 bases, there was a span of 7 bases. The CDR3 spans 13 residues. Looked up from germline, CDR1 is ENHRY and CDR2 is SYGVKD. The CDR3 spells CAISEWGYNEQFF. The CDR3 DNA is TGTGCCATCAGTGAATGGGGATACAATGAGCAGTTCTTC.

V and J are TRBV11-3 and TRBJ2-7, with TRBD1 matching over 10 bases. Looked up from germline, CDR1 is SGHNT and CDR2 is YENEEA. Losses at the gene ends were 5 bases for V and 3 bases for J; bases not matched to a gene: 7. This CDR3 comprises 15 residues. In DNA form, the CDR3 reads TGTGCCAGCAGCCCGCGGACAGGGGGTTACTACGAGCAGTACTTC. It translates to CASSPRTGGYYEQYF.